The rows below give T cell receptor beta chains drawn from one sample of a study of identical twins. Via MiXCR, TCRdb re-called the 5' RACE reads, giving one row per CDR3 protein. The sample shows approximately 690,000 distinct CDR3 sequences, approximately 6.1% of them seen only once. Sequenced: naive T cells sorted from blood. These receptors were taken from a man younger than 35 in good health. Each CDR3 is given with its conserved first and last residue. The D gene is left open where the match is weak. Not all rows give a size; the values are once, few, many and, for expanded clones, a class.

>TRBV20-1|.|many|TRBJ2-3
CSASRFSTDTQYF
TGCAGTGCTAGTCGATTTAGCACAGATACGCAGTATTTT
>TRBV12-3/TRBV12-4|.|many|TRBJ2-7
CASSLPQGSNEQYF
TGTGCCAGCTCCTTACCTCAGGGTTCTAACGAGCAGTACTTC
>TRBV29-1|TRBD1|many|TRBJ1-5
CSVLDRGHQPQHF
TGCAGCGTCTTGGACAGGGGGCATCAGCCCCAGCATTTT
>TRBV11-2|.|.|TRBJ2-2
CASSLPLSRAHGELFF
TGTGCCAGCAGCCTTCCGCTCAGCAGGGCCCACGGGGAGCTGTTTTTT
>TRBV20-1|.|.|TRBJ2-5
CSAKPGLQETQYF
TGCAGTGCTAAACCGGGACTGCAAGAGACCCAGTACTTC
>TRBV25-1|TRBD1|many|TRBJ1-6
CASSGRDRVNSPLHF
TGTGCCAGCAGTGGACGGGACAGGGTGAATTCACCCCTCCACTTT
>TRBV7-9|TRBD1|many|TRBJ2-2
CAQGADTGELFF
TGTGCTCAGGGGGCCGACACCGGGGAGCTGTTTTTT
>TRBV29-1|TRBD2|many|TRBJ2-1
CSVGLGLAVYNEQFF
TGCAGCGTCGGCCTGGGGCTAGCGGTTTACAATGAGCAGTTCTTC
>TRBV12-5|TRBD2|once|TRBJ2-3
CASGSGLVRDTQYF
TGTGCTAGTGGCTCTGGACTAGTCCGGGATACGCAGTATTTT
>TRBV19|TRBD2|few|TRBJ2-1
CASSIPSGRAGEQFF
TGTGCCAGTAGTATCCCTAGCGGGAGGGCCGGGGAGCAGTTCTTC
>TRBV20-1|.|few|TRBJ1-1
CSAIKRQVVGTEAFF
TGCAGTGCTATAAAGAGACAGGTGGTTGGCACTGAAGCTTTCTTT
>TRBV5-1|.|many|TRBJ2-2
CASSLAPAITNTGELFF
TGCGCCAGCAGCTTGGCCCCGGCGATTACTAACACCGGGGAGCTGTTTTTT
>TRBV20-1|.|many|TRBJ2-3
CSARDSGLDSGRSTQYF
TGCAGTGCTAGAGATTCCGGGCTCGACTCGGGACGTAGCACGCAGTATTTT
>TRBV6-1|.|.|TRBJ2-3
CASSGGRGGPTDTQYF
TGTGCCAGCAGTGGGGGAAGGGGCGGCCCCACAGATACGCAGTATTTT
>TRBV18|.|.|TRBJ2-3
CASSPLVGASADTQYF
TGTGCCAGCTCACCACTAGTAGGGGCTAGCGCAGATACGCAGTATTTT
>TRBV20-1|TRBD2|many|TRBJ2-7
CSAVRRGAGAYEQYF
TGCAGTGCCGTCCGCCGGGGAGCGGGAGCATACGAGCAGTACTTC
>TRBV12-3/TRBV12-4|.|many|TRBJ2-3
CASSFDGRTDTQYF
TGTGCCAGCAGTTTCGACGGGCGCACAGATACGCAGTATTTT
>TRBV29-1|TRBD1|many|TRBJ2-5
CSGWDRGLQETQYF
TGCAGCGGCTGGGACAGGGGCCTACAAGAGACCCAGTACTTC
>TRBV29-1|.|.|TRBJ1-2
CSVRFRGGYTF
TGCAGCGTCCGCTTTCGAGGGGGCTACACCTTC
>TRBV20-1|.|many|TRBJ1-5
CSARVGRAQPQHF
TGCAGTGCTAGAGTTGGCAGGGCCCAGCCCCAGCATTTT
>TRBV9|TRBD1|many|TRBJ2-3
CASSGEGQATEDTQYF
TGTGCCAGCAGCGGAGAGGGACAGGCAACTGAAGATACGCAGTATTTT
>TRBV6-2/TRBV6-3|TRBD1|few|TRBJ2-1
CASSPAPDRSLWNEQFF
TGTGCCAGCAGCCCCGCCCCGGACAGGAGTTTGTGGAATGAGCAGTTCTTC
>TRBV5-5|TRBD1|many|TRBJ1-2
CASSLAQGGGYTF
TGTGCCAGCAGCTTGGCGCAGGGGGGAGGCTACACCTTC
>TRBV7-6|TRBD2|.|TRBJ2-2
CASTRLAGGAGELFF
TGTGCCAGCACCCGACTAGCGGGAGGTGCCGGGGAGCTGTTTTTT
>TRBV25-1|TRBD2|many|TRBJ2-1
CASSELLAGVDEQFF
TGTGCCAGCAGTGAATTACTAGCGGGAGTTGATGAGCAGTTCTTC
>TRBV12-3/TRBV12-4|TRBD1|many|TRBJ1-6
CASSPTDRGNSPLHF
TGTGCCAGCAGCCCGACCGACAGGGGAAATTCACCCCTCCACTTT
>TRBV5-1|TRBD1|.|TRBJ2-4
CASSWNHRDSLAKNIQYF
TGCGCCAGCAGCTGGAATCATAGGGACAGTTTAGCCAAAAACATTCAGTACTTC
>TRBV30|.|few|TRBJ2-1
CAWVGDSFNEQFF
TGTGCCTGGGTGGGGGATAGCTTCAATGAGCAGTTCTTC
>TRBV12-3/TRBV12-4|TRBD2|.|TRBJ2-3
CASIPETGTINTQYF
TGTGCCAGCATCCCAGAGACCGGGACTATAAATACGCAGTATTTT
>TRBV11-3|.|few|TRBJ1-6
CASSLSTVISYNSPLHF
TGTGCCAGCAGCTTATCCACCGTCATCTCCTATAATTCACCCCTCCACTTT
>TRBV9|TRBD1|.|TRBJ1-1
CASSPFPKTGGGPEAFF
TGTGCCAGCAGCCCTTTCCCCAAGACAGGGGGCGGCCCTGAAGCTTTCTTT
>TRBV5-1|TRBD1|few|TRBJ1-5
CASSLEAGGKPQHF
TGCGCCAGCAGCTTGGAAGCAGGGGGCAAGCCCCAGCATTTT
>TRBV6-5|.|many|TRBJ2-3
CASSYRGGSTDTQYF
TGTGCCAGCAGTTACCGGGGCGGGAGCACAGATACGCAGTATTTT
>TRBV20-1|.|many|TRBJ2-7
CSARDGGRGCLF
TGCAGTGCTAGAGACGGGGGGCGGGGCTGCCTATTC
>TRBV12-3/TRBV12-4|TRBD1|many|TRBJ2-4
CASKLTGSRNIQYF
TGTGCCAGCAAGCTGACAGGGTCAAGGAACATTCAGTACTTC
>TRBV6-1|TRBD2|many|TRBJ2-7
CASSPLAGDFYEQYF
TGTGCCAGCAGTCCCCTAGCGGGAGATTTCTACGAGCAGTACTTC
>TRBV20-1|.|few|TRBJ2-2
CSASRFTGELFF
TGCAGTGCTAGTAGGTTCACCGGGGAGCTGTTTTTT
>TRBV5-5|.|many|TRBJ1-2
CASSPPGRAGYGYTF
TGTGCCAGCAGCCCCCCCGGCCGGGCGGGGTATGGCTACACCTTC
>TRBV7-9|.|few|TRBJ1-6
CASSLPGSPLHF
TGTGCCAGCAGCTTGCCAGGTTCACCCCTCCACTTT
>TRBV5-1|.|many|TRBJ2-1
CASSLTSREKNEQFF
TGCGCCAGCAGCTTGACTAGCAGGGAGAAAAATGAGCAGTTCTTC
>TRBV7-6|.|many|TRBJ2-1
CASSSWPPGVTAKAHNEQFF
TGTGCCAGCAGCTCATGGCCACCTGGGGTAACGGCCAAGGCACACAATGAGCAGTTCTTC
>TRBV11-2|TRBD1|few|TRBJ2-1
CASSRDSELNEQFF
TGTGCCAGCAGCCGGGACAGCGAGCTAAATGAGCAGTTCTTC
>TRBV7-9|TRBD2|few|TRBJ2-2
CASSSERDPNTGELFF
TGTGCCAGCAGCTCCGAGCGGGACCCGAACACCGGGGAGCTGTTTTTT
>TRBV6-1|.|many|TRBJ2-1
CASSRGHSYNEQFF
TGTGCCAGCAGCCGGGGACACTCCTACAATGAGCAGTTCTTC
>TRBV12-3/TRBV12-4|.|many|TRBJ2-7
CASSSDPSTGGYEQYF
TGTGCCAGCAGTTCTGACCCGTCGACCGGAGGCTACGAGCAGTACTTC
>TRBV5-6|TRBD1|.|TRBJ2-5
CASSLGRDREETQYF
TGTGCCAGCAGCTTGGGCCGGGACAGGGAGGAGACCCAGTACTTC
>TRBV10-2|TRBD1|many|TRBJ2-2
CASTNYRGRIGELFF
TGCGCCAGCACCAATTACAGGGGGCGCATCGGGGAGCTGTTTTTT